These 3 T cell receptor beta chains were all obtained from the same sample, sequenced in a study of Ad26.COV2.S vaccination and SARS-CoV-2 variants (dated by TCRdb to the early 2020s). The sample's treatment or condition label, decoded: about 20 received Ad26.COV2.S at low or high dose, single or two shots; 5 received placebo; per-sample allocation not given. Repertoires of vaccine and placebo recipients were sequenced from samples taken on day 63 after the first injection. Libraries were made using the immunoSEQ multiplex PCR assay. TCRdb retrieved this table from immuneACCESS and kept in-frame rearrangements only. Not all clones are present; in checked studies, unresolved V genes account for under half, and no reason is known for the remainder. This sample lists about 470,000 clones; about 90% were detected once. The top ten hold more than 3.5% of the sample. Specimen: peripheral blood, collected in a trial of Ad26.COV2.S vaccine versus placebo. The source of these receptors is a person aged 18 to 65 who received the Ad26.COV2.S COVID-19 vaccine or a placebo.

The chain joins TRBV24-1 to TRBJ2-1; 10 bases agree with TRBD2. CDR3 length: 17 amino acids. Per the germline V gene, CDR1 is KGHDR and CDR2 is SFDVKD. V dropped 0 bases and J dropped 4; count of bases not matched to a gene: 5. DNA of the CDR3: TGTGCCACCAGTGATTTGGCTAGCGGGAGCCGATACAATGAGCAGTTCTTC. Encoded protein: CATSDLASGSRYNEQFF.

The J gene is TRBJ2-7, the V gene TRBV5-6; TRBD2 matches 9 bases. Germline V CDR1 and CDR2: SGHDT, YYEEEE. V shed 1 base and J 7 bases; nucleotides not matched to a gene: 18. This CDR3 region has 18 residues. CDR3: CASSLQVVMAGGPGEQYF. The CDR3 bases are TGTGCCAGCAGCTTGCAGGTCGTCATGGCGGGAGGGCCGGGGGAGCAGTACTTC.

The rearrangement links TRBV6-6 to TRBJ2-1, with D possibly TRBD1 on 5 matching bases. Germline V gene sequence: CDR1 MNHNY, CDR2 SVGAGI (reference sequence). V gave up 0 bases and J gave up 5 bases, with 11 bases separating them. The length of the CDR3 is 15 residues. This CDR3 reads CASSYSATVNNEQFF. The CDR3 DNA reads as TGTGCCAGCAGTTACTCGGCGACAGTGAACAATGAGCAGTTCTTC.